The 27 T cell receptor beta chains in this list originate from one sample, sequenced in a study of low-dose radiotherapy and immunotherapy resistance in tumors. With TRAV- and TRBV-specific primers, first-strand cDNA was made, covering the alpha and beta chains. TCRs underwent 20 PCR cycles of amplification with a constant-region primer and V-primer adapter. TCRdb called the reads again in MiXCR, with one record for every CDR3 protein. The sample yields 8,800 or so distinct CDR3 sequences, around 74% seen once. The receptors here all came from a human donor with advanced metastatic prostate, ovarian, gallbladder or colorectal cancer (not recorded which). This table probably holds off-target reads from a library built for another chain.

V is TRBV12-3 or TRBV12-4 and J is TRBJ1-1, with a possible D match to TRBD1 (5 bases). The CDR3 has 13 residues. The V and J ends lost 6 bases and 5 bases respectively, with 13 bases between them. The CDR3 DNA sequence: TGTGCCAGCAGCCTTAGCAGGGTTACTGAAGCTTTCTTT. This gives the protein CASSLSRVTEAFF.

V is TRBV28 and J is TRBJ2-7; no firm D call. Trimming shortened V by 9 bases and J by 6 bases, and 21 bases separated the two germline ends. The CDR3 sequence is 14 residues long. CDR1 and CDR2 from the germline V gene are MDHEN and SYDVKM. CDR3 in DNA: TGTGCCAGTAGCCCCAGAGATTCAAACTTCGAGCAGTACTTC. Translated: CASSPRDSNFEQYF.

The J gene is TRBJ2-1, the V gene TRBV7-8, with D perhaps TRBD2 (6 bases). The germline V and J ends were trimmed by 0 bases and 16 bases, with 16 bases remaining between them. The CDR3 length is 13 residues. Germline V gene sequence: CDR1 SGHVS, CDR2 FQNEAQ. The CDR3 protein is CASSLATYREFFF. The CDR3 DNA follows: TGTGCCAGCAGCTTAGCGACCTACCGGGAGTTTTTCTTC. The variable domain in full, completed from reference TRBV7-8 and TRBJ2-1, reads GAGVSQSPRYKVAKRGQDVALRCDPISGHVSLFWYQQALGQGPEFLTYFQNEAQLDKSGLPSDRFFAERPEGSVSTLKIQRTQQEDSAVYLCASSLATYREFFFGPGTRLTVL.

The chain employs TRBV4-2 and TRBJ2-3; TRBD2 is a possible D gene (5 bases). Trimming shortened V by 0 bases and J by 1 base, and 17 bases separated the two germline ends. This CDR3 has 18 amino acids. Per germline, CDR1 LGHNA and CDR2 YNFKEQ. The CDR3 loop is CASSQEVGTRSGTDTQYF. The CDR3 coding sequence is TGTGCCAGCAGCCAAGAGGTGGGAACTAGGAGCGGCACAGATACGCAGTATTTT.

This chain uses TRBV19 with TRBJ1-2; unclear D gene. CDR3 length: 14 amino acids. The ends were cut back, 8 bases at V and 4 bases at J, with 17 bases in the middle. The germline gives CDR1 LNHDA, CDR2 SQIVND (reference sequence). The CDR3 protein is CASLGGGGSYGYTF. The CDR3 coding sequence is TGTGCCAGTCTCGGCGGTGGAGGGAGCTATGGCTACACCTTC.

The sample holds one count of this clonotype. This chain connects TRBV28 to TRBJ2-1; TRBD2 aligns across 10 bases. J gave up 5 bases and V 3 bases, and 13 bases lay outside the gene matches. Germline V gene data show CDR1 as MDHEN and CDR2 as SYDVKM. This CDR3 has 18 amino acids. In DNA, the CDR3 is TGTGCCAGCAGTTTGCTAGCGGGAGCTTGGACTCCTAACAATGAGCAGTTCTTC. Translating it yields CASSLLAGAWTPNNEQFF.

This clonotype came up a few times. The chain joins TRBV28 to TRBJ2-7; D is perhaps TRBD1 (5 bases). The CDR3 sequence is 14 residues long. Trimming cost V 10 bases and J 3 bases, with 19 bases left between them. Germline V gene lookup returns CDR1 MDHEN and CDR2 SYDVKM. Written as DNA, the CDR3 is TGTGCCATCACACCTGGCGGCAGGGTCTACGAGCAGTACTTC. This codes for CAITPGGRVYEQYF.

The chain is built from TRBV10-2 and TRBJ2-5; D not resolved. There are 13 residues in the CDR3. Germline CDR1 WSHSY, CDR2 SAAADI. V was cut by 2 bases and J by 2 bases, with 6 bases left in between. The DNA for the CDR3 is TGCGCCAGCAGTGAGAACTATCAAGAGACCCAGTACTTC. This codes for CASSENYQETQYF.

The chain joins TRBV28 to TRBJ2-7, with 7 bases identical to TRBD1. CDR1 and CDR2 from the germline V gene are MDHEN and SYDVKM. V trimming: 5 bases; J trimming: 3 bases; junction bases outside the gene matches: 7. This CDR3 has 14 residues. The CDR3 spells CASSKGDRYYEQYF. The CDR3 DNA reads TGTGCCAGCAGTAAGGGGGACAGATACTACGAGCAGTACTTC.

This chain joins TRBV10-3 and TRBJ2-5, with 10 bases that match TRBD1. Trimming removed 2 bases from V and 5 bases from J; junction bases left unmatched: 5. The CDR3 has 15 amino acids. The germline V gene has CDR1 ENHRY and CDR2 SYGVKD. The CDR3 protein is CAISEEGTGAETQYF. The CDR3 DNA reads TGTGCCATCAGTGAGGAGGGGACAGGGGCTGAGACCCAGTACTTC.

The rearrangement uses TRBV18 and TRBJ2-3; perhaps TRBD1 as D (6 bases). From germline, CDR1 is KGHSH and CDR2 LQKENI. The CDR3 runs to 14 residues. V was trimmed by 3 bases and J by 5 bases, leaving 12 bases between them. CDR3 residues: CASSPTGSRDTQYF. CDR3 nucleotide sequence: TGTGCCAGCTCACCCACAGGGTCCAGAGATACGCAGTATTTT.

V gene TRBV6-6 combines with J gene TRBJ2-7; 9 bases are a match to TRBD2. The CDR3 runs 17 residues. Trimming cost V 5 bases and J 3 bases; bases outside gene matches: 14. Germline CDR1 reads MNHNY; CDR2 reads SVGAGI (reference sequence). CDR3 sequence (DNA): TGTGCCAGCAGTCGGGCGGGAGGGTCCTCCTCCTTCTACGAGCAGTACTTC. It translates to CASSRAGGSSSFYEQYF.

This sequence joins TRBV12-3 or TRBV12-4 and TRBJ2-1; 7 nucleotides agree with TRBD2. This CDR3 spans 17 amino acids. After removal of 3 bases from V and 2 bases from J, the junction contained 10 bases not matched to a gene. DNA for the CDR3: TGTGCCAGCAGTTTCATCTTCGCGGGAGCTGCCTACAATGAGCAGTTCTTC. Residues: CASSFIFAGAAYNEQFF.

The gene calls are TRBV5-1 and TRBJ2-1; 11 bases agree with TRBD2. The length of the CDR3 is 15 residues. Germline values: CDR1 SGHRS, CDR2 YFSETQ. V lost 0 bases and J lost 6; bases outside the gene matches: 2. CDR3 protein: CASSLAGTSGNEQFF. The CDR3 DNA reads TGCGCCAGCAGCTTGGCCGGGACTAGCGGCAATGAGCAGTTCTTC.

The chain recombines TRBV4-3 with TRBJ2-1; the match to TRBD2 covers 11 bases. The ends lost 0 bases at V and 8 bases at J; junction bases unmatched: 12. Germline lookup yields CDR1 LGHNA and CDR2 YSLEER. The CDR3 spans 18 residues. The CDR3 DNA reads as TGCGCCAGCAGCCAAGACCTACCCCTAGCGGGAGGCGCGTATGAGCAGTTCTTC. This gives the protein CASSQDLPLAGGAYEQFF.

This chain connects TRBV30 to TRBJ2-5; 10 bases match TRBD2. The CDR3 is made up of 15 amino acids. Germline CDR1 reads GTSNPN; CDR2 reads SVGIG (reference sequence). With 3 bases clipped from V and 2 bases from J, the junction kept 6 bases outside the gene matches. The CDR3 loop reads CAWRPSGGTQETQYF. In nucleotides, the CDR3 is TGTGCCTGGAGACCTAGCGGGGGAACACAAGAGACCCAGTACTTC.

V gene TRBV28 combines with J gene TRBJ2-7; D could derive from TRBD1 or TRBD2 (6 bases each). Germline V gene sequence: CDR1 MDHEN, CDR2 SYDVKM. Trimming removed 2 bases from V and 6 bases from J, with 20 bases in between. This CDR3 comprises 16 residues. The CDR3 protein is CASSLPGRQGRGEQYF. CDR3 coding DNA: TGTGCCAGCAGTTTACCGGGGCGCCAGGGGCGGGGCGAGCAGTACTTC. Together with reference TRBV28 and TRBJ2-7, the CDR3 gives the full variable domain: DVKVTQSSRYLVKRTGEKVFLECVQDMDHENMFWYRQDPGLGLRLIYFSYDVKMKEKGDIPEGYSVSREKKERFSLILESASTNQTSMYLCASSLPGRQGRGEQYFGPGTRLTVT.

The chain is built from TRBV10-3 and TRBJ2-5; D assignment may be TRBD1 or TRBD2 (5 bases each). There are 18 residues in the CDR3. V lost 2 bases to trimming and J lost 5 bases, with 24 bases between them. The V gene's germline CDR1 is ENHRY and CDR2 SYGVKD. The CDR3 here is CAISESPGRKGSFETQYF. CDR3 nucleotide sequence: TGTGCCATCAGTGAGAGCCCGGGTCGTAAGGGGAGTTTCGAGACCCAGTACTTC.

This sequence joins TRBV6-8 and TRBJ2-5, with D tentatively TRBD2 (7 bases). CDR3 length: 15 amino acids. The germline V gene encodes CDR1 MNHGY and CDR2 SAAAGT. V was trimmed by 4 bases and J by 5 bases, leaving 17 bases between them. CDR3 amino acids: CASSSEGEGMETQYF. CDR3 sequence (DNA): TGTGCCAGCAGTTCCGAGGGGGAGGGGATGGAGACCCAGTACTTC.

The chain has TRBV18 and TRBJ1-1; the D gene is possibly TRBD1 (5 bases). This CDR3 has 16 amino acids. Germline CDR1 reads KGHSH; CDR2 reads LQKENI. Trimming pared 3 bases from V and 0 bases from J, leaving 14 bases between. The CDR3 DNA reads TGTGCCAGCTCACCCCTCGTGGGGCTACTGAACACTGAAGCTTTCTTT. Its protein is CASSPLVGLLNTEAFF.

This chain joins TRBV10-3 and TRBJ2-5; the D is unclear. The CDR3 is 13 amino acids. The germline gives CDR1 ENHRY, CDR2 SYGVKD. The V end lost 4 bases, the J end lost 4 bases, and 10 bases lay between the germline ends. The DNA of the CDR3 is TGTGCCATCAGTGCCATTAAGGCAGAGACCCAGTACTTC. It yields the protein CAISAIKAETQYF.

V usage is TRBV28 and J usage is TRBJ2-2, with TRBD2 as a possible D gene (5 bases). The CDR3 extends over 12 amino acids. Trimming took off 5 bases at V and 11 bases at J, with 12 bases between the two ends. CDR1 is MDHEN, CDR2 SYDVKM, per germline. The CDR3 nucleotides are TGTGCCAGCAGTCTACCCCGGACTGAGCTGTTTTTT. It is translated as CASSLPRTELFF.

This clonotype occurred a few times. The chain employs TRBV29-1 and TRBJ1-1; the D gene is possibly TRBD1 (6 bases). The CDR3 loop spans 12 amino acids. V was clipped by 7 bases and J by 5 bases, with 14 bases between them. Germline V gene sequence: CDR1 SQVTM, CDR2 ANQGSEA. The CDR3 DNA is TGCAGCGCGAACGGGGGCGGAACTGAAGCTTTCTTT. Its protein is CSANGGGTEAFF.

CDR3 bases: TGCGCCAGCAGCTTGGGTTCGACTAGCGGGGTCAATGAGCAGTTCTTC. This codes for CASSLGSTSGVNEQFF. The V call is TRBV5-1, the J call TRBJ2-1; TRBD2 matches at 11 bases. CDR3 length: 16 residues. Germline V CDR1 and CDR2: SGHRS, YFSETQ. Trimming removed 0 bases from V and 6 bases from J; junction bases left unmatched: 5.

The chain couples TRBV20-1 to TRBJ2-1, with TRBD2 matching 8 bases. V gave up 5 bases and J gave up 7 bases; unmatched junction bases: 16. CDR3 length equals 16 residues. The V gene's germline CDR1 is DFQATT and CDR2 SNEGSKA (reference sequence). CDR3 protein: CSASPGGPISGNEQFF. The CDR3 DNA follows: TGCAGTGCTTCGCCGGGAGGGCCAATTTCGGGGAATGAGCAGTTCTTC.

The chain combines TRBV28 with TRBJ2-5; 11 bases are a match to TRBD2. After removal of 1 base from V and 4 bases from J, the junction contained 5 bases not matched to a gene. Germline V gene sequence: CDR1 MDHEN, CDR2 SYDVKM. This CDR3 has 16 amino acids. For the CDR3, the DNA is TGTGCCAGCAGTTTATCTAGCGGGAGGAGGGCAGAGACCCAGTACTTC. Protein: CASSLSSGRRAETQYF.

The rearrangement joins TRBV28 to TRBJ1-1; unclear D gene. The CDR3 totals 18 residues. Trimming took off 0 bases at V and 1 base at J, with 18 bases between the two ends. Germline assignment: CDR1 MDHEN and CDR2 SYDVKM. The CDR3 sequence is CASSLWVARTGRNTEAFF. CDR3 in DNA: TGTGCCAGCAGTTTATGGGTGGCGAGAACCGGACGGAACACTGAAGCTTTCTTT.